These T cell receptor beta chains were read from a single sample in a study of PD-1 blockade in classical Hodgkin lymphoma. Clones were sequenced by immunoSEQ multiplex PCR, and TCRdb holds only the in-frame ones, with some missing. The sample has around 15,000 clones; 83% are singletons. The specimen comprised peripheral blood mononuclear cells (PBMCs), sampled before the fourth cycle of nivolumab. The source of these receptors is a human donor with classical Hodgkin lymphoma. The CDR3 runs from the conserved cysteine through the conserved F or W. D genes are given only for firm matches. Size tells how often a clone was seen (once, few, many) or the class of an expanded clone, and some rows leave it out.

TRBV6-5	NA	NA	TRBJ1-5	TGTGCCAGCAGGCCCTACGCCGGGCTAAATCAGCCCCAGCATTTT	CASRPYAGLNQPQHF
TRBV7-9	NA	TRBD2	TRBJ2-5	TGTGCCAGCAGCCGGGAGGAGGGACCCACGCACTTC	CASSREEGPTHF
TRBV2	NA	NA	TRBJ1-2	TGTGCCAGCAGTGATGTTCTTGGGGGCGACTATGGCTACACCTTC	CASSDVLGGDYGYTF
TRBV4-1	NA	TRBD2	TRBJ2-1	TGCGCCAGCAGCCAAGTCGGGACTAGCGGACACAATGAGCAGTTCTTC	CASSQVGTSGHNEQFF
TRBV2	once	TRBD1	TRBJ2-4	TGTGCCGGGACAGGGGAAGGCGGGAACATTCAGTACTTC	CAGTGEGGNIQYF
TRBV5-1	NA	TRBD1	TRBJ1-2	TGCGCCAGCAGAGGCGGAACAGGGGGGGAAGGCTACACCTTC	CASRGGTGGEGYTF
TRBV27	once	TRBD1	TRBJ1-2	TGTGCCAGCAGTCCCCAGGGGGCAGGTAGTGGCTACACCTTC	CASSPQGAGSGYTF
TRBV19	NA	TRBD2	TRBJ2-5	TGTGCCAGTACCTCTGGAACTAGCGGCCTTAAAGAGACCCAGTACTTC	CASTSGTSGLKETQYF
TRBV7-9	NA	NA	TRBJ2-5	TGTGCCAGCAGCTCCCTGGGGGGGACCCAGTACTTC	CASSSLGGTQYF
TRBV14	NA	NA	TRBJ1-1	TGTGCCAGCAGCCGGGGTTGGACTGAAGCTTTCTTT	CASSRGWTEAFF
TRBV7-9	NA	NA	TRBJ2-1	TGTGCCAGCAGCTTCTGGTCGGGCAGCAACAATGAGCAGTTCTTC	CASSFWSGSNNEQFF
TRBV5-1	NA	TRBD2	TRBJ2-5	TGCGCCAGCAGCTCCGGGGGGATCCAAGAGACCCAGTACTTC	CASSSGGIQETQYF
TRBV27	NA	NA	TRBJ2-3	TGTGCCAGCAGTTTACTAGCAGCGGATACGCAGTATTTT	CASSLLAADTQYF
TRBV5-1	NA	TRBD1	TRBJ2-5	TGCGCCAGCAGCTTGGGCCAGGGGGCCTGGGAGACCCAGTACTTC	CASSLGQGAWETQYF
TRBV5-6	medium-sized	NA	TRBJ2-1	TGTGCCACGGCGGGAAGGGGGCGAGGGGACAATGAGCAGTTCTTC	CATAGRGRGDNEQFF
TRBV6-5	NA	NA	TRBJ2-4	TGTGCCAGCAGTTACTCGTTTAGCGGCGACATTCAGTACTTC	CASSYSFSGDIQYF
TRBV5-1	few	TRBD1	TRBJ2-1	TGCGCCAGCAGCTCGACAGGGAGCTCCTACAATGAGCAGTTCTTC	CASSSTGSSYNEQFF
TRBV7-8	NA	TRBD1	TRBJ2-7	TGTGCCAGCAGCTTAGTGCTACAGGGGGACTACGAGCAGTACTTC	CASSLVLQGDYEQYF
TRBV30	NA	TRBD1	TRBJ1-6	TGTGCCTGTGTTCAGGGGGGCAATTCACCCCTCCACTTT	CACVQGGNSPLHF
TRBV18	NA	NA	TRBJ2-1	TGTGCCAGCTCACCACTCTTCCAGGGCAAAGGGTACAATGAGCAGTTCTTC	CASSPLFQGKGYNEQFF
TRBV2	NA	NA	TRBJ1-6	TGTGCCAGCAGTGAACTTGAGAATTCACCCCTCCACTTT	CASSELENSPLHF
TRBV5-1	NA	NA	TRBJ2-5	TGCGCCAGCAGCTTGGCCTTTACAGAGAGGGAGACCCAGTACTTC	CASSLAFTERETQYF
TRBV11-3	NA	NA	TRBJ1-2	TGTGCCAGCAGCTCCCCCGGGGACCGATATTACTATGGCTACACCTTC	CASSSPGDRYYYGYTF
TRBV25-1	NA	NA	TRBJ2-7	TGTGCCAGCAGAGCGACAGGACCCTACGAGCAGTACTTC	CASRATGPYEQYF
TRBV5-1	NA	NA	TRBJ2-5	TGCGCCAGCAGCTTGGTTGGGATCCAAGAGACCCAGTACTTC	CASSLVGIQETQYF
TRBV2	NA	NA	TRBJ2-2	TGTGCCAGCAGGGGGGGGCGCACCGGGGAGCTGTTTTTT	CASRGGRTGELFF
TRBV6-6	NA	TRBD1	TRBJ2-1	TGTGCCAGCAGTCAATCCGGGACAGGGGTTAAAAATGAGCAGTTCTTC	CASSQSGTGVKNEQFF
TRBV6-5	NA	NA	TRBJ2-7	TGTGCCAGCAGTTCCTCCCTTGGGGCGGGGCTGTACGAGCAGTACTTC	CASSSSLGAGLYEQYF
TRBV19	NA	TRBD2	TRBJ2-5	TGTGCCAGTGGTGATCCGGGGGGGTTCCAAGAGACCCAGTACTTC	CASGDPGGFQETQYF
TRBV13	NA	NA	TRBJ1-2	TGTGCCAGCAGCTTAGGACTCGCAGACTATGGCTACACCTTC	CASSLGLADYGYTF
TRBV21-1	once	NA	TRBJ2-7	TGTGCCAGCACCCCGTCCCGGACAGGGGCGGGGAACGAGCAGTACTTC	CASTPSRTGAGNEQYF
TRBV5-1	NA	NA	TRBJ2-2	TGCGCCAGCAGCGGCGGGCTGGAGGACACCGGGGAGCTGTTTTTT	CASSGGLEDTGELFF
TRBV7-9	NA	NA	TRBJ2-7	TGTGCCAGCAGCTTAGAGGTCAAGGGCGAGCAGTACTTC	CASSLEVKGEQYF
TRBV27	NA	TRBD2	TRBJ2-1	TGTGCCAGCAAGCGTAGCGGGGTCTACAATGAGCAGTTCTTC	CASKRSGVYNEQFF
TRBV6-5	NA	TRBD1	TRBJ2-2	TGTGCCAGCAGTTACCTAGGACAGGGGAACACCGGGGAGCTGTTTTTT	CASSYLGQGNTGELFF
TRBV27	NA	NA	TRBJ2-7	TGTGCCAGCAGAACAAAGGCGCCGGGGCTCCAGCTTTCCTACGAGCAGTACTTC	CASRTKAPGLQLSYEQYF
TRBV6-5	NA	NA	TRBJ1-6	TGTGCCAGCAGTGAGGGTAGTGGTAATTCACCCCTCCACTTT	CASSEGSGNSPLHF
TRBV6-6	NA	NA	TRBJ2-1	TGTGCCAGCGTGGCTACCAGCTCCTACAATGAGCAGTTCTTC	CASVATSSYNEQFF
TRBV6-6	NA	TRBD2	TRBJ2-7	TGTGCCAGCAGTTACGGGGTCGAGCGGGAGTCCTACGAGCAGTACTTC	CASSYGVERESYEQYF
TRBV7-9	NA	NA	TRBJ1-2	TGTGCCAGCAGCGATACTCGTAGCTACACCTTC	CASSDTRSYTF
TRBV6-1	NA	TRBD2	TRBJ2-7	TGTGCCAGCAGTCGCGGGGGGGATTTCGAGCAGTACTTC	CASSRGGDFEQYF
TRBV10-1	NA	TRBD1	TRBJ1-2	TGCGCCAGTGGACAGGGATATGGCTACACCTTC	CASGQGYGYTF
TRBV5-1	NA	TRBD2	TRBJ2-3	TGCGCCAGCAGCGGAACTAGCGGCACAGATACGCAGTATTTT	CASSGTSGTDTQYF
TRBV6-1	NA	NA	TRBJ2-3	TGTGCCAGCAGCCTCGGACGTCCAGATACGCAGTATTTT	CASSLGRPDTQYF
TRBV27	NA	NA	TRBJ1-2	TGTGCCAGCAGTACAGGGATGGGGTATGGCTACACCTTC	CASSTGMGYGYTF
TRBV11-2	NA	TRBD2	TRBJ2-3	TGTGCCAGCAGCCTAAGGCGGGGGGATAGCACAGATACGCAGTATTTT	CASSLRRGDSTDTQYF
TRBV5-1	NA	NA	TRBJ2-1	TGCGCCAGCAGCCCTAGGGCGGAAAACAATGAGCAGTTCTTC	CASSPRAENNEQFF
TRBV20-1	NA	NA	TRBJ1-4	TGCAGTGCTAGAGGGGGACGGGAACTGTTTTTT	CSARGGRELFF
TRBV9	NA	TRBD2	TRBJ2-3	TGTGCCAGCAGGCCCCCGGGGGGAGGCACAGATACGCAGTATTTT	CASRPPGGGTDTQYF